Presented here are 19 T cell receptor beta chains from one specimen sequenced in a study of T cell clonality in common variable immunodeficiency (dated by TCRdb to 2014 to 2015). The library was obtained by the immunoSEQ multiplex PCR assay. What TCRdb holds here is the immuneACCESS table cut down to in-frame rearrangements. Part of the clones is not present; checked against another copy, under half of the missing clones reflect an unresolved V gene, and the others are unexplained. Listed for this sample are tens of thousands of clones, none observed only a single time. In total, the top ten clones hold roughly 5.6% of the sample. Antigen specificity for these receptors is unknown. The investigation overall reported the following: Reportedly, TCRbeta sequences from CVID had fewer deletions and N-nucleotide insertions, and highly modified clones with 13 or more V deletions were absent from CVID.

The material sequenced was peripheral blood mononuclear cells. The source of these receptors is a human donor with common variable immunodeficiency.

This clone is termed medium-sized. The read comes to an end 3 residues before the CDR3 does, leaving the germline J gene to fill in the end. The chain links TRBV7-7 to TRBJ2-5; possible D gene TRBD1, 5 bases. V shed 4 bases and J shed 7 bases, with 16 bases lying between them. The CDR3 is 14 residues long. Germline V lookup: CDR1 SSHAT, CDR2 FNYEAQ (reference sequence). The CDR3 bases that were read are TGTGCCAGCAGCTCTTGGGGCCTTCAGGGGACC. Amino acids: CASSSWGLQGT. Given in full, the CDR3 is CASSSWGLQGTQYF.

This clone was seen a few times. The CDR3 goes on 3 residues after the read ends, and that part is filled in from the germline J gene. The V call is TRBV7-8, the J call TRBJ1-2, with D possibly matching TRBD1 (6 bases). The CDR3 is 17 amino acids. The germline CDR1 and CDR2 sequences are SGHVS and FQNEAQ. The CDR3 here is CASSVKTGTTGSDGYTF. The CDR3 DNA, read in part, is TGTGCCAGCAGCGTAAAAACCGGGACAACAGGCAGCGACGGC.

The CDR3 protein is CASSIVGQGEYNEQFF. CDR3 DNA (partial): TGTGCCAGTAGTATAGTCGGACAGGGGGAGTACAATGAG. V is TRBV19 and J is TRBJ2-1; TRBD1 matches at 10 bases. The read ends 3 residues shy of where the CDR3 ends; the end is completed using the germline J gene. Germline V gene lookup returns CDR1 LNHDA and CDR2 SQIVND (reference sequence). V was clipped by 1 base and J by 4 bases; unmatched bases: 4. CDR3 length: 16 amino acids.

This clone was observed many times. From the germline J gene comes the end of the CDR3, since the read stops 3 residues before it. The chain joins TRBV29-1 to TRBJ2-2; possibly TRBD2 for D (6 bases). Trimming pared 6 bases from V and 3 bases from J, leaving 14 bases between. The CDR3 spans 14 residues. Germline assignment: CDR1 SQVTM and CDR2 ANQGSEA. The CDR3 sequence is CSVALTSYTGELFF. The sequenced part of the CDR3 DNA is TGCAGCGTCGCCTTGACTAGTTACACCGGGGAG.

This clone was seen a handful of times. The sequenced fragment ends 3 residues before the CDR3 boundary, so the rest is inferred from the germline J gene. The chain is built from TRBV7-2 and TRBJ1-1; TRBD1 agrees at 8 bases. The length of the CDR3 is 14 residues. CDR1 SGHTA and CDR2 FQGNSA come from the germline V gene. V lost 5 bases to trimming and J lost 5 bases; unmatched junction nucleotides: 7. The CDR3 spells CASSAQQGVTEAFF. Partial CDR3 DNA: TGTGCCAGCAGCGCCCAACAGGGGGTGACTGAA.

This clone has ten or more counts. The read comes to an end 3 residues before the CDR3 does, leaving the germline J gene to fill in the end. The V call is TRBV20-1, the J call TRBJ1-2; 7 positions match TRBD1. CDR3 length: 13 amino acids. V dropped 4 bases and J dropped 0; count of bases not matched to a gene: 2. Germline CDR1 DFQATT, CDR2 SNEGSKA (reference sequence). The covered CDR3 bases are TGCAGTGCTACAGACAGGGCTAACTATGGC. The encoded protein is CSATDRANYG. The whole CDR3 protein is CSATDRANYGYTF.

This clone was counted many times. Read data end 3 residues before the CDR3 end; the end is taken from the germline J gene. The rearrangement links TRBV29-1 to TRBJ2-7; 15 nucleotides align to TRBD2. Germline assignment: CDR1 SQVTM and CDR2 ANQGSEA. V lost 4 bases, J lost 5 bases, and 6 bases stayed unmatched. The CDR3 extends over 15 amino acids. Partial CDR3 DNA: TGCAGCGTTGTCGGGACTAGCGGGAGGATGCACGAG. Encoded protein: CSVVGTSGRMHE. The entire CDR3 sequence reads CSVVGTSGRMHEQYF.

Of note for this clone: Coverage ceases 3 residues before the CDR3 finishes, and the germline J gene fills in the end. The V and J genes are TRBV7-2 and TRBJ1-2, with D uncertain. The CDR3 runs to 13 residues. Trimming pared 1 base from V and 4 bases from J, leaving 7 bases between. Germline CDR1 SGHTA, CDR2 FQGNSA. CDR3 residues: CASSLEARYGYTF. The part of the CDR3 DNA that was read is TGTGCCAGCAGCTTAGAAGCGCGCTATGGC.

The table lists this clone with a few counts. The read ends 3 residues shy of where the CDR3 ends; the end is completed using the germline J gene. V usage is TRBV7-9 and J usage is TRBJ1-5; D is unclear. Looked up from germline, CDR1 is SEHNR and CDR2 is FQNEAQ (reference sequence). This CDR3 spans 15 amino acids. V lost 4 bases and J lost 2, with 12 bases in between. Incomplete CDR3 DNA: TGTGCCAGCAGCTCCCAGCGACTTGGCAATCAGCCC. Its protein product is CASSSQRLGNQP. The entire CDR3 reads CASSSQRLGNQPQHF. The whole variable domain, remainder taken from reference TRBV7-9 and TRBJ1-5, is DTGVSQNPRHKITKRGQNVTFRCDPISEHNRLYWYRQTLGQGPEFLTYFQNEAQLEKSRLLSDRFSAERPKGSFSTLEIQRTEQGDSAMYLCASSSQRLGNQPQHFGDGTRLSIL.

This clone has at least ten counts. The CDR3 goes on 3 residues after the read ends, and that part is filled in from the germline J gene. The chain links TRBV29-1 to TRBJ1-1, with D maybe TRBD1 (5 bases). This CDR3 spans 13 amino acids. V was shortened by 4 bases and J by 2 bases, with 11 bases between the two germline ends. CDR1 and CDR2 (germline): SQVTM, ANQGSEA. Partial CDR3 DNA: TGCAGCGTTGGACAGCACCTAAACACTGAA. It codes for CSVGQHLNTE. The entire CDR3 sequence reads CSVGQHLNTEAFF.

At least ten counts were recorded for this clone. The CDR3 goes on 3 residues after the read ends, and that part is filled in from the germline J gene. The chain has TRBV2 and TRBJ1-4, with TRBD1 matching over 9 bases. With V trimmed by 6 bases and J by 8 bases, 7 bases remained unmatched. The CDR3 consists of 14 residues. CDR1 is SNHLY, CDR2 FYNNEI, per germline. The CDR3 DNA, read in part, is TGTGCCAGCAGCGGAGTGACAGGGGGGGAAAAA. This gives the protein CASSGVTGGEK. The CDR3 as a whole reads CASSGVTGGEKLFF.

Points on this clone: From the germline J gene comes the end of the CDR3, since the read stops 3 residues before it. The gene calls are TRBV7-9 and TRBJ2-3; D might be TRBD2 (7 bases). Trimming cost V 5 bases and J 3 bases, with 15 bases left between them. Per the germline V gene, CDR1 is SEHNR and CDR2 is FQNEAQ (reference sequence). The CDR3 is 15 residues long. The CDR3 sequence: CASSDRGGSTDTQYF. CDR3 DNA (partial): TGTGCCAGCAGCGATAGGGGGGGATCAACAGATACG.

This clone is classed as medium-sized. The missing CDR3 end, 3 residues past where the read stops, is filled in from the germline J gene. V is TRBV6-4 and J is TRBJ2-3; unclear D gene. The CDR3 length is 14 residues. Germline loops: CDR1 MRHNA, CDR2 SNTAGT. V dropped 5 bases and J dropped 0 bases, with 9 bases sitting between them. CDR3 protein: CASSYELSTDTQYF. The covered CDR3 bases are TGTGCCAGCAGTTACGAGCTTAGCACAGATACG.

This clone has more than one count but fewer than ten. Read data end 3 residues before the CDR3 end; the end is taken from the germline J gene. The J gene is TRBJ2-3, the V gene TRBV7-3; 9 nucleotides align to TRBD1. Germline loops: CDR1 SGHTA, CDR2 FQGTGA. V lost 4 bases to trimming and J lost 4 bases; unmatched junction nucleotides: 6. This CDR3 is 15 amino acids long. Partial CDR3 DNA: TGTGCCAGCAGCTCTGGGACAGGGAACCCAGATACG. Its protein product is CASSSGTGNPDT. The entire CDR3 sequence reads CASSSGTGNPDTQYF.

Notes on this clone: Coverage ceases 3 residues before the CDR3 finishes, and the germline J gene fills in the end. The V call is TRBV7-2, the J call TRBJ2-2; a possible D gene is TRBD2 (5 bases). This CDR3 comprises 15 residues. Germline loops: CDR1 SGHTA, CDR2 FQGNSA. Trimming pared 3 bases from V and 0 bases from J, leaving 8 bases between. The CDR3 sequence: CASSFRGANTGELFF. The covered CDR3 bases are TGTGCCAGCAGCTTCCGGGGAGCGAACACCGGGGAG.

This clone was detected only a few times. The CDR3 is cut off 3 residues early in the read; its end comes from the germline J gene. V usage is TRBV5-1 and J usage is TRBJ1-1, with D possibly TRBD1 on 6 matching bases. V was trimmed by 4 bases and J by 4 bases, leaving 14 bases between them. The length of the CDR3 is 14 residues. Germline CDR1 and CDR2: SGHRS and YFSETQ. The CDR3 spells CASSKDRRGTEAFF. The covered CDR3 bases are TGCGCCAGCAGCAAGGACAGACGCGGCACTGAA.

This clone turned up a few times. Read sequence stops 3 residues before the CDR3 end, and the germline J gene provides the missing end. The chain joins TRBV2 to TRBJ1-2; D is perhaps TRBD1 (6 bases). Trimming left V 0 bases short and J 6 bases short, with 17 bases between. Germline CDR1 reads SNHLY; CDR2 reads FYNNEI. This CDR3 has 16 amino acids. CDR3 residues: CASSEALQTGRNGYTF. CDR3 bases read: TGTGCCAGCAGTGAAGCGCTTCAGACAGGACGAAATGGC.

This clone has at least ten counts. From the germline J gene comes the end of the CDR3, since the read stops 3 residues before it. The chain uses TRBV10-1 and TRBJ2-3; 11 bases match TRBD1. The V and J ends lost 7 bases and 4 bases, in that order; junction bases with no gene match: 1. The CDR3 spans 13 residues. CDR1 and CDR2 (germline): WNHNN, SYGVQD (reference sequence). The CDR3 region is CASMGQGADTQYF. The sequenced part of the CDR3 DNA is TGCGCCAGCATGGGACAGGGGGCAGATACG.

CDR3 amino acids: CASSLTGGNTEAFF. CDR3 bases read: TGTGCCAGCAGCCTGACAGGGGGGAACACTGAA. The V gene is TRBV11-2, the J gene TRBJ1-1, with TRBD1 matching over 9 bases. The CDR3 end falls 3 residues outside the read, so it is completed with the germline J gene. Trimming cost V 5 bases and J 1 base; bases outside gene matches: 2. Germline CDR1 SGHAT, CDR2 FQNNGV. The CDR3 contains 14 residues.